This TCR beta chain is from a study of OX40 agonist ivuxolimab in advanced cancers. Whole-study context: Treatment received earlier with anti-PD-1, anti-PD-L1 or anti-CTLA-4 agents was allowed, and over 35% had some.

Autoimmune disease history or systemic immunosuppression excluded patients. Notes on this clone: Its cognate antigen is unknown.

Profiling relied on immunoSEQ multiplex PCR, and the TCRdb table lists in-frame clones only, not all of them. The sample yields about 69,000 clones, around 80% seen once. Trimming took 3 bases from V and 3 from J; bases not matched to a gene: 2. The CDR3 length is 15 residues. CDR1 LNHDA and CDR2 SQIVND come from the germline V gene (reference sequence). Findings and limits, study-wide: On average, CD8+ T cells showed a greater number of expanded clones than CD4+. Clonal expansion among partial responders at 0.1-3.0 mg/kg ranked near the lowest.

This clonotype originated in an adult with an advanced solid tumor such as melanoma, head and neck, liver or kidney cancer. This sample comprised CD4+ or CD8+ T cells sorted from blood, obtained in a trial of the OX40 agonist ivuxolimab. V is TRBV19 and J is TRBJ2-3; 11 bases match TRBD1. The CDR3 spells CASSMDRGRTDTQYF. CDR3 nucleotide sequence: TGTGCCAGTAGTATGGACAGGGGGCGGACAGATACGCAGTATTTT. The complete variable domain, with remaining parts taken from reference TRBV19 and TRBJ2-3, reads DGGITQSPKYLFRKEGQNVTLSCEQNLNHDAMYWYRQDPGQGLRLIYYSQIVNDFQKGDIAEGYSVSREKKESFPLTVTSAQKNPTAFYLCASSMDRGRTDTQYFGPGTRLTVL.